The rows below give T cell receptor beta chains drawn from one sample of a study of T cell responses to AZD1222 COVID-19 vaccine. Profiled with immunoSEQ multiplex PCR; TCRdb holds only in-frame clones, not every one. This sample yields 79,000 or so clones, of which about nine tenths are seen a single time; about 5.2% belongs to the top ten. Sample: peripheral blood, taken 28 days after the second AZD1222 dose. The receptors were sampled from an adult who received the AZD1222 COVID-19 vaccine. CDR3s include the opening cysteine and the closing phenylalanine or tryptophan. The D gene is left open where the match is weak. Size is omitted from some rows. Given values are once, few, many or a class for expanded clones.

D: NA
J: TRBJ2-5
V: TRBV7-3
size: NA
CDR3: CASSLTYQETQYF
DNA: TGTGCCAGCAGCTTAACGTACCAAGAGACCCAGTACTTC

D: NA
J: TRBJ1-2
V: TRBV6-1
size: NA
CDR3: CASSEFQDGYTF
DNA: TGTGCCAGCAGTGAATTTCAGGATGGCTACACCTTC

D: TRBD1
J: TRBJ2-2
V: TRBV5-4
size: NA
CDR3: CASSAITGVNTGELFF
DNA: TGTGCCAGCAGCGCAATCACAGGGGTAAACACCGGGGAGCTGTTTTTT

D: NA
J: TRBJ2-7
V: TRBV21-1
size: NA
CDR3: CASSKLPPPTGRSTYEQYF
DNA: TGTGCCAGCAGCAAACTCCCCCCACCTACGGGACGGAGCACATACGAGCAGTACTTC

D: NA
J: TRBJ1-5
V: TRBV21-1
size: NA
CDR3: CASSDPDRGRDQPQHF
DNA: TGTGCCAGCAGCGACCCCGACAGGGGACGGGATCAGCCCCAGCATTTT

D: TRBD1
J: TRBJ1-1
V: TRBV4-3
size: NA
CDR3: CASSQDWTGNTEAFF
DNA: TGCGCCAGCAGCCAAGATTGGACAGGGAACACTGAAGCTTTCTTT

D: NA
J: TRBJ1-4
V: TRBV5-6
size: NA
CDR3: CASSLGQGLTNEKLFF
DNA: TGTGCCAGCAGCTTGGGTCAGGGGCTCACAAATGAAAAACTGTTTTTT

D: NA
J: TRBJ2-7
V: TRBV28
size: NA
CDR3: CASTSSLVSYEQYF
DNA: TGTGCCAGCACCTCATCTCTAGTCTCCTACGAGCAGTACTTC

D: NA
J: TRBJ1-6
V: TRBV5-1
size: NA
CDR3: CASSNGAANSPLHF
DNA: TGCGCCAGCAGCAACGGGGCCGCGAATTCACCCCTCCACTTT

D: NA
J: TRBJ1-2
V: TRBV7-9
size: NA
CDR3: CASSLTFNGYTF
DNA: TGTGCCAGCAGCTTGACATTCAATGGCTACACCTTC

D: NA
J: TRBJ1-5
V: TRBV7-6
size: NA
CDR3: CASSSGTSHQPQHF
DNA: TGTGCCAGCAGCTCGGGGACCAGCCATCAGCCCCAGCATTTT

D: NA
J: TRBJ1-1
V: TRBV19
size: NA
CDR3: CASTGGGWENTEAFF
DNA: TGTGCCAGTACCGGTGGGGGGTGGGAGAACACTGAAGCTTTCTTT

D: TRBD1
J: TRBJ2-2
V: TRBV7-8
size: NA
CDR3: CASSSTGTGSPGELFF
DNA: TGTGCCAGCAGCTCGACCGGGACAGGGAGCCCCGGGGAGCTGTTTTTT

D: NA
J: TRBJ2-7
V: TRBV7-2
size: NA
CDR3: CASSLTLISYEQYF
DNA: TGTGCCAGCAGCTTAACCCTCATCTCCTACGAGCAGTACTTC

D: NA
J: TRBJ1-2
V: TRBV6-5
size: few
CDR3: CASSYSGSRVGYGYTF
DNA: TGTGCCAGCAGTTACTCCGGGTCGCGGGTTGGCTATGGCTACACCTTC

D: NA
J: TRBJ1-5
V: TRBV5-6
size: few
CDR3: CASSSTGGSAQHF
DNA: TGTGCCAGCAGCTCCACAGGCGGCTCGGCCCAGCATTTT

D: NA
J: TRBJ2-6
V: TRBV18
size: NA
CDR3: CASSPSTAGANVLTF
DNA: TGTGCCAGCTCACCAAGTACTGCTGGGGCCAACGTCCTGACTTTC

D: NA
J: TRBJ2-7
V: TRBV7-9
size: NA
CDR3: CASSLVLYEQYF
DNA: TGTGCCAGCAGCTTAGTTTTGTACGAGCAGTACTTC

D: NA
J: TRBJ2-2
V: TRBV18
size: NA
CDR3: CASSPREGDTGELFF
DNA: TGTGCCAGCTCACCACGAGAGGGGGACACCGGGGAGCTGTTTTTT

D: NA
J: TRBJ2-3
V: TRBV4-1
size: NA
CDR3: CASSQDLGREGTDTQYF
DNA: TGCGCCAGCAGCCAAGATCTTGGCAGGGAGGGCACAGATACGCAGTATTTT

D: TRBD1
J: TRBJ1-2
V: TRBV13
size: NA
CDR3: CASSGQAGQAPYGYTF
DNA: TGTGCCAGCAGCGGACAGGCGGGACAGGCCCCCTATGGCTACACCTTC

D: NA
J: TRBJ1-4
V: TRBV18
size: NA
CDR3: CASSPPNWQGDEKLFF
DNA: TGTGCCAGCTCACCACCGAATTGGCAGGGTGATGAAAAACTGTTTTTT

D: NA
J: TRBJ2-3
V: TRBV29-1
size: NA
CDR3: CSARTPTDTQYF
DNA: TGCAGCGCCCGGACACCTACAGATACGCAGTATTTT

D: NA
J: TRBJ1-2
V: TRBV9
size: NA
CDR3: CASSVDPSGRDYGYTF
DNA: TGTGCCAGCAGCGTAGATCCCTCAGGGCGAGACTATGGCTACACCTTC

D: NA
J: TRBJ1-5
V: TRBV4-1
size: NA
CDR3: CASSQSSGTGQPQHF
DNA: TGCGCCAGCAGCCAGAGCTCGGGGACGGGCCAGCCCCAGCATTTT

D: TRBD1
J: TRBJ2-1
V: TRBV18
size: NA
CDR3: CASSPPLGQGHYHEQFF
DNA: TGTGCCAGCTCACCACCTCTTGGACAGGGGCACTATCATGAGCAGTTCTTC

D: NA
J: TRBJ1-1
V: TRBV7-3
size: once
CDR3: CASKRSRESAEAFF
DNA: TGTGCCAGCAAGCGTTCTCGGGAGAGTGCTGAAGCTTTCTTT

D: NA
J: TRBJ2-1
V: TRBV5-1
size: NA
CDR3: CASSLYQKNEQFF
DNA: TGCGCCAGCAGCTTGTATCAGAAAAATGAGCAGTTCTTC

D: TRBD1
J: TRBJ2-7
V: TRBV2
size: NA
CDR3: CASQDRNDQDGAYEQYF
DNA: TGTGCCAGCCAGGACAGGAACGACCAGGATGGGGCCTACGAGCAGTACTTC

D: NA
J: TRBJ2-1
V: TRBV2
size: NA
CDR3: CASSWDWLGAGNEQFF
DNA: TGTGCCAGCAGTTGGGACTGGCTGGGGGCAGGAAATGAGCAGTTCTTC

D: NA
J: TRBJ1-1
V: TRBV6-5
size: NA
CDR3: CASSTPDVTEAFF
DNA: TGTGCCAGCAGTACCCCGGATGTCACTGAAGCTTTCTTT